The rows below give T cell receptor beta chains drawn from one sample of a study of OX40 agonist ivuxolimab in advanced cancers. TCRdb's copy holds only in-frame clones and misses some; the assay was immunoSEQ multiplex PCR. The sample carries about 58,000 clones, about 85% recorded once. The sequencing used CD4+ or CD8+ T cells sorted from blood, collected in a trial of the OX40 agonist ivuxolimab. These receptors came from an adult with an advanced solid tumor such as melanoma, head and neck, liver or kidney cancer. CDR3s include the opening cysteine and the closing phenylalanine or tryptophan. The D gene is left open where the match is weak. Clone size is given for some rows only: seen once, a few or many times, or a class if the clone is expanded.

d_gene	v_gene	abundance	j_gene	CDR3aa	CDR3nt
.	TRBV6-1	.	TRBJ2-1	CASSEGVSGNEQFF	TGTGCCAGCAGTGAAGGGGTTAGCGGAAATGAGCAGTTCTTC
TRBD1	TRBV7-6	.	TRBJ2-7	CASSYPGTGRYEQYF	TGTGCCAGCAGCTACCCCGGGACAGGGCGTTACGAGCAGTACTTC
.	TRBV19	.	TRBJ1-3	CASSDRIRGSGNTIYF	TGTGCCAGTAGTGACAGAATTCGGGGCTCTGGAAACACCATATATTTT
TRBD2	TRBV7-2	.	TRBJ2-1	CASSLALTGRADEQFF	TGTGCCAGCAGCTTAGCGTTGACCGGGAGGGCCGATGAGCAGTTCTTC
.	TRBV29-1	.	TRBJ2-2	CSVVGTANTGELFF	TGCAGCGTTGTGGGGACGGCGAACACCGGGGAGCTGTTTTTT
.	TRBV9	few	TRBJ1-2	CASSVGFGPSYGYTF	TGTGCCAGCAGCGTAGGTTTTGGGCCGAGCTATGGCTACACCTTC
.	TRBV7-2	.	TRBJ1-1	CASSWATGNTEAFF	TGTGCCAGCAGCTGGGCGACGGGTAACACTGAAGCTTTCTTT
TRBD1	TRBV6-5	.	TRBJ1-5	CASSYSGQHNQPQHF	TGTGCCAGCAGTTACTCGGGACAGCACAATCAGCCCCAGCATTTT
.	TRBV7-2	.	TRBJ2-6	CASTQPPGYAGANVLTF	TGTGCCAGCACCCAGCCTCCAGGGTACGCTGGGGCCAACGTCCTGACTTTC
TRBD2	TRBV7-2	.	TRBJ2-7	CASTSTSGSYEQYF	TGTGCCAGCACCTCGACTAGCGGGTCCTACGAGCAGTACTTC
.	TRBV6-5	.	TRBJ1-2	CASSYLFSGSGYTF	TGTGCCAGCAGTTACCTTTTTTCAGGGAGTGGCTACACCTTC
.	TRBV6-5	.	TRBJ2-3	CASSSRDTQYF	TGTGCCAGCTCGAGTAGAGATACGCAGTATTTT
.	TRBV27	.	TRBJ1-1	CASRPAPGGNTEAFF	TGTGCCAGCAGACCGGCCCCAGGCGGGAACACTGAAGCTTTCTTT
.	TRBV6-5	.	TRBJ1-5	CASSYSGRGWGQPQHF	TGTGCCAGCAGTTACTCGGGCAGGGGTTGGGGTCAGCCCCAGCATTTT
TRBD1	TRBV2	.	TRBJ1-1	CASSEPRQGANGAFF	TGTGCCAGCAGTGAGCCCAGGCAGGGGGCGAATGGGGCTTTCTTT
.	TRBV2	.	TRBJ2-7	CASTPESLLGYEQYF	TGTGCCAGCACCCCGGAGAGCCTCCTCGGCTACGAGCAGTACTTC
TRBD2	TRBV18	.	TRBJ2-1	CASSPPAYGTSGDNEQFF	TGTGCCAGCTCACCACCCGCTTATGGGACTAGCGGGGACAATGAGCAGTTCTTC
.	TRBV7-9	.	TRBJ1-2	CASSRDNYGYTF	TGTGCCAGCAGCCGGGATAACTATGGCTACACCTTC
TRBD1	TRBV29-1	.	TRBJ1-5	CSVAQGNQPQHF	TGCAGCGTGGCACAGGGGAATCAGCCCCAGCATTTT
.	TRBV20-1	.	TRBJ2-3	CSANTDTQYF	TGCAGTGCTAACACAGATACGCAGTATTTT
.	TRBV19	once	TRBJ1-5	CASSIGGNQPQHF	TGTGCCAGTAGTATAGGGGGCAATCAGCCCCAGCATTTT
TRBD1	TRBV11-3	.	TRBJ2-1	CASSQGQGANNEQFF	TGTGCCAGCAGCCAGGGACAGGGGGCAAACAATGAGCAGTTCTTC
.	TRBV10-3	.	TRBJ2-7	CATGRNYEQYF	TGTGCCACAGGGAGAAACTACGAGCAGTACTTC
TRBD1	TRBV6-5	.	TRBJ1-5	CASSLDRGDNQPQHF	TGTGCCAGCAGTTTGGACAGGGGGGACAATCAGCCCCAGCATTTT
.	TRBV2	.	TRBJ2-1	CASSWINEQFF	TGTGCCAGCAGTTGGATCAATGAGCAGTTCTTC
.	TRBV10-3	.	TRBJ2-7	CAISESTSYEQYF	TGTGCCATCAGTGAGTCGACCTCCTACGAGCAGTACTTC
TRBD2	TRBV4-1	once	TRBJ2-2	CASSQVGGRANTGELFF	TGCGCCAGCAGCCAAGTTGGCGGGAGGGCGAACACCGGGGAGCTGTTTTTT
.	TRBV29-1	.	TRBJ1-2	CSVEEGRRIYTF	TGCAGCGTTGAAGAGGGGCGGAGGATCTACACCTTC
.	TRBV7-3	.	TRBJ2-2	CASSLTKLNTGELFF	TGTGCCAGCAGCTTAACCAAGCTAAACACCGGGGAGCTGTTTTTT
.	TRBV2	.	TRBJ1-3	CASSADSHSGNTIYF	TGTGCCAGCAGTGCCGACAGCCACTCTGGAAACACCATATATTTT
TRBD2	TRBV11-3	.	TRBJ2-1	CASSLDGRAHEQFF	TGTGCCAGCAGCTTAGACGGGAGGGCCCATGAGCAGTTCTTC
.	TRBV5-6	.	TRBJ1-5	CASSLRAFNQPQHF	TGTGCCAGCAGCTTAAGGGCTTTCAATCAGCCCCAGCATTTT
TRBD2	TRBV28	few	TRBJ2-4	CASSSRLAPGENIQYF	TGTGCCAGCAGCAGTCGACTAGCGCCTGGGGAAAACATTCAGTACTTC
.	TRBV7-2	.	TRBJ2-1	CASSLVVARYNEQFF	TGTGCCAGCAGCTTAGTTGTGGCGCGCTACAATGAGCAGTTCTTC
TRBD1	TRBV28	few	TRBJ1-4	CASSLGGQGEKLFF	TGTGCCAGCAGTTTAGGGGGACAGGGGGAAAAACTGTTTTTT
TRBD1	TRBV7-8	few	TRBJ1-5	CATRGGQGTNQPQHF	TGTGCTACTCGGGGTGGACAGGGCACTAATCAGCCCCAGCATTTT
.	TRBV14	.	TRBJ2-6	CASSKRTGANVLTF	TGTGCCAGCAGTAAAAGGACTGGGGCCAACGTCCTGACTTTC
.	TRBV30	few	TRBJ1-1	CAWSGVQPEAFF	TGTGCCTGGAGTGGGGTGCAACCTGAAGCTTTCTTT
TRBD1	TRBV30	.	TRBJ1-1	CAQNRGNTEAFF	TGTGCCCAAAACAGGGGGAACACTGAAGCTTTCTTT
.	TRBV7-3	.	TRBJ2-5	CASSLGRDAQETQYF	TGTGCCAGCAGCTTAGGACGGGACGCCCAAGAGACCCAGTACTTC
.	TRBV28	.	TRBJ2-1	CASSLTREQFF	TGTGCCAGCAGTTTGACGCGGGAGCAGTTCTTC
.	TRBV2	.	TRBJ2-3	CASSALRDTQYF	TGTGCCAGCAGCGCACTGAGGGATACGCAGTATTTT
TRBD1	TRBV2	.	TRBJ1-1	CASSMTGTAVEAFF	TGTGCCAGCAGCATGACCGGGACAGCAGTTGAAGCTTTCTTT
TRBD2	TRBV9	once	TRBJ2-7	CASSASTSGRLQYF	TGTGCCAGCAGCGCCAGCACTAGCGGGAGACTGCAGTACTTC
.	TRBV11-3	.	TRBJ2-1	CASSPRRSGGEQFF	TGTGCCAGCAGCCCGAGACGGTCTGGGGGAGAGCAGTTCTTC
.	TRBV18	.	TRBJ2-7	CASSLRGISPHEQYF	TGTGCCAGCTCGCTGCGGGGTATCTCACCCCATGAGCAGTACTTC
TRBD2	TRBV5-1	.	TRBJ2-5	CASSQMGGAGETQYF	TGCGCCAGCAGTCAAATGGGGGGAGCGGGGGAGACCCAGTACTTC
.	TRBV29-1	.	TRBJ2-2	CSVRLGRLNTGELFF	TGCAGCGTTCGTCTAGGACGGTTAAACACCGGGGAGCTGTTTTTT
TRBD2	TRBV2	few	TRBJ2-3	CASSEAFGTSGKEHTQYF	TGTGCCAGCAGTGAAGCTTTTGGGACTAGCGGGAAGGAGCATACGCAGTATTTT
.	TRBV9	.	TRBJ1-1	CASSVRGEMNTEAFF	TGTGCCAGCAGCGTAAGAGGGGAAATGAACACTGAAGCTTTCTTT
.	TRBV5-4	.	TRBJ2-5	CASSPGSFRETQYF	TGTGCCAGCAGCCCCGGGTCCTTTAGGGAGACCCAGTACTTC
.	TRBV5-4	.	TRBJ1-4	CASSLGPTGTNEKLFF	TGTGCCAGCAGCTTGGGACCCACGGGGACTAATGAAAAACTGTTTTTT
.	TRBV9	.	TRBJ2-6	CASSSYSSSGANVLTF	TGTGCCAGCAGCAGCTATAGCAGCTCTGGGGCCAACGTCCTGACTTTC
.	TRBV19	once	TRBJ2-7	CASSIRGLASYEQYF	TGTGCCAGTAGTATAAGGGGACTTGCCTCCTACGAGCAGTACTTC
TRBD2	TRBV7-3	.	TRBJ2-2	CASSLHPSGTRGELFF	TGTGCCAGCAGCTTACATCCTAGCGGGACCCGCGGGGAGCTGTTTTTT
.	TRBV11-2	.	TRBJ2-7	CASESGAYEQYF	TGTGCCAGCGAATCAGGGGCTTACGAGCAGTACTTC
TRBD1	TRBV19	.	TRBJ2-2	CASRGQGVSGELFF	TGTGCCAGTAGAGGACAGGGGGTTTCCGGGGAGCTGTTTTTT